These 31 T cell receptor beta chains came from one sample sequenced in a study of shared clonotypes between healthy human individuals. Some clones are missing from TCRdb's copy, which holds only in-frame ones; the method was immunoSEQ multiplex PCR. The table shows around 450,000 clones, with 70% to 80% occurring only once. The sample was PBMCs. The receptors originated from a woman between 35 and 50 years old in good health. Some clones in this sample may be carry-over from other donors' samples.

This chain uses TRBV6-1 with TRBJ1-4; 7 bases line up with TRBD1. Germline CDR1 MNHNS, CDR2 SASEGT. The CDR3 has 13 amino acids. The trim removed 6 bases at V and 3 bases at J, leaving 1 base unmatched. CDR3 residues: CASRTGPNEKLFF. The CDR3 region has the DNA TGTGCCAGCAGGACAGGGCCTAATGAAAAACTGTTTTTT.

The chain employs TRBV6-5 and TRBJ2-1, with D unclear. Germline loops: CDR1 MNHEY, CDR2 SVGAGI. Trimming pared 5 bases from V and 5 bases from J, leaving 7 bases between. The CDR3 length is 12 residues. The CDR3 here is CASSRSNNEQFF. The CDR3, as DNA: TGTGCCAGCAGTCGCAGTAACAATGAGCAGTTCTTC.

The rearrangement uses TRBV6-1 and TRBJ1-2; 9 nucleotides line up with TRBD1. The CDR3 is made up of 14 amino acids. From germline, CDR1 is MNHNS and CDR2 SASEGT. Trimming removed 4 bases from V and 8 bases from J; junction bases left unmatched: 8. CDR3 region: CASSGLQGARGYTF. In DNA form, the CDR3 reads TGTGCCAGCAGTGGACTACAGGGGGCGCGGGGCTACACCTTC.

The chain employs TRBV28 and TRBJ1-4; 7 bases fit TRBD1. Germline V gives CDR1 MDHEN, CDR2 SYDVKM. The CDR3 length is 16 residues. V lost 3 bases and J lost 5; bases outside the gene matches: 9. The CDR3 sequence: CASSLTGHLENEKLFF. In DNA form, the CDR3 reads TGTGCCAGCAGTTTGACAGGGCACCTAGAAAATGAAAAACTGTTTTTT.

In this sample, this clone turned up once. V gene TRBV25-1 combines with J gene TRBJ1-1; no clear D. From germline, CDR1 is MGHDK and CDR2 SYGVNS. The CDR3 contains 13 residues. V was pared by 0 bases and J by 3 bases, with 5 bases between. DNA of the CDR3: TGTGCCAGCAGTGAATATGGGGACACTGAAGCTTTCTTT. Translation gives CASSEYGDTEAFF.

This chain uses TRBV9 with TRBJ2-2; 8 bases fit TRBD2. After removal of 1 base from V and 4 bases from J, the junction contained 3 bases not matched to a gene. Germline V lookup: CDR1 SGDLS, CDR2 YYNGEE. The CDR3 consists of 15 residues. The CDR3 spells CASSVHLAGTGELFF. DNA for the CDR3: TGTGCCAGCAGCGTACACCTAGCGGGCACCGGGGAGCTGTTTTTT.

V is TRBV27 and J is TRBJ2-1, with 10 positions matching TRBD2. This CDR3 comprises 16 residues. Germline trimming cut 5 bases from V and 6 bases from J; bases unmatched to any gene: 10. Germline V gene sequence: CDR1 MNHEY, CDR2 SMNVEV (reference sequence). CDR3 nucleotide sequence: TGTGCCAGCAGTATGCAAGCGGGAGGGGGGGTCAATGAGCAGTTCTTC. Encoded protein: CASSMQAGGGVNEQFF.

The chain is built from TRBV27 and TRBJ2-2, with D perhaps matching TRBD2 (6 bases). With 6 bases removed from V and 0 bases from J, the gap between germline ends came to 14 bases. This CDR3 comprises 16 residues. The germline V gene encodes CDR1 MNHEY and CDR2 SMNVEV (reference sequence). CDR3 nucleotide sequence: TGTGCCAGCAGACGCGGGACGGTTGCGAACACCGGGGAGCTGTTTTTT. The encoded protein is CASRRGTVANTGELFF.

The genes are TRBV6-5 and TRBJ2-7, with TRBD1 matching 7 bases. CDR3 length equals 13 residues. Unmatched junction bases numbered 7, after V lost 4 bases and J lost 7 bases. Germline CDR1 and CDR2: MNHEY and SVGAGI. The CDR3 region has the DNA TGTGCCAGCAGTTTTAGCACAGGGGAAGAGCAGTACTTC. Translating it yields CASSFSTGEEQYF.

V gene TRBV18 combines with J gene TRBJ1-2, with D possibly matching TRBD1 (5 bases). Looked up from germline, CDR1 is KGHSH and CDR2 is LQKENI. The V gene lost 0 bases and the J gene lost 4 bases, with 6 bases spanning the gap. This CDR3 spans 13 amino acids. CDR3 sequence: CASSPPGPYGYTF. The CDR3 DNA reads TGTGCCAGCTCACCACCGGGACCCTATGGCTACACCTTC.

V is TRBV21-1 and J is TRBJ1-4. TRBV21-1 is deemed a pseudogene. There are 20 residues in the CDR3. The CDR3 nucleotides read TGTGCCAGCAGCAAAGGGCGCGCGGCGATGAAGGGAGATCGGCATGAAAAACTGTTTTTT. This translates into CASSKGRAAMKGDRHEKLFF.

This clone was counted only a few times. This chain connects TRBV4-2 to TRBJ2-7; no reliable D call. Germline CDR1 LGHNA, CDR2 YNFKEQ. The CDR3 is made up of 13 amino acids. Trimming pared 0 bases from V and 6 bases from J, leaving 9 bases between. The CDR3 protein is CASSQEARGEQYF. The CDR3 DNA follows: TGTGCCAGCAGCCAAGAGGCTCGCGGCGAGCAGTACTTC.

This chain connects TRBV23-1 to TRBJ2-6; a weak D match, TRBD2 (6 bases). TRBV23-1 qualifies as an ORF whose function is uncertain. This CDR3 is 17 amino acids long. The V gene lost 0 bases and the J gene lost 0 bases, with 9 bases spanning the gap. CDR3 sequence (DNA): TGCGCCAGCAGTCAATCGAGGACTAACTCTGGGGCCAACGTCCTGACTTTC. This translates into CASSQSRTNSGANVLTF.

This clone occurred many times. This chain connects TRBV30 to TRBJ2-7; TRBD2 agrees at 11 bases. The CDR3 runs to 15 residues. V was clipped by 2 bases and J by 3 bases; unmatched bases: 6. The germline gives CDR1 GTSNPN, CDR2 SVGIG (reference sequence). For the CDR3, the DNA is TGTGCCTGGAGTCGACTTAGCGGGAGGGGCTACGAGCAGTACTTC. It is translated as CAWSRLSGRGYEQYF.

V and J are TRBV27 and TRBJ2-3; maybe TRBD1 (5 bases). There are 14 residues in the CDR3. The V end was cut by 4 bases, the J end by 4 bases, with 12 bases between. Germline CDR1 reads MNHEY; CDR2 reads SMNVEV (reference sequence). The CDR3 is CASSSPLGPDTQYF. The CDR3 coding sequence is TGTGCCAGCAGTTCTCCCCTGGGGCCAGATACGCAGTATTTT.

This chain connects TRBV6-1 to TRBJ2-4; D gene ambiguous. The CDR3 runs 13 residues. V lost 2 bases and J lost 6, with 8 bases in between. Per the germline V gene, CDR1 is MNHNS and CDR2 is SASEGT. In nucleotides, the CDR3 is TGTGCCAGCAGTGAAACAGCCTTAAACATTCAGTACTTC. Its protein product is CASSETALNIQYF.

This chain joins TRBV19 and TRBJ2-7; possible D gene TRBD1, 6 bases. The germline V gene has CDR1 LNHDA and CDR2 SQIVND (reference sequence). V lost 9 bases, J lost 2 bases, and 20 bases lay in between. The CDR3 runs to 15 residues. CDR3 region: CASGIRRDTPYEQYF. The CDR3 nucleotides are TGTGCCAGCGGCATTCGAAGGGACACGCCCTACGAGCAGTACTTC.

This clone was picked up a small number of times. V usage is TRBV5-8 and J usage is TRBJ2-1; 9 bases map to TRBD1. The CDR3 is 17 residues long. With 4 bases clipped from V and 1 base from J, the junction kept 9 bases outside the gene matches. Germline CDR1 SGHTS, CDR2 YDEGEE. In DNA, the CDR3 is TGTGCCAGCAGCGTTAACAGGGGGCGGGCTTCCTACAATGAGCAGTTCTTC. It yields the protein CASSVNRGRASYNEQFF.

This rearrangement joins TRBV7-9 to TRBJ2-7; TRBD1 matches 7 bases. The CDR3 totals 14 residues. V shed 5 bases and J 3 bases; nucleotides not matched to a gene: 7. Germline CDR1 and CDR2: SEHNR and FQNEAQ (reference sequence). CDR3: CASSPGQDHYEQYF. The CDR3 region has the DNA TGTGCCAGCAGCCCCGGACAGGATCACTACGAGCAGTACTTC.

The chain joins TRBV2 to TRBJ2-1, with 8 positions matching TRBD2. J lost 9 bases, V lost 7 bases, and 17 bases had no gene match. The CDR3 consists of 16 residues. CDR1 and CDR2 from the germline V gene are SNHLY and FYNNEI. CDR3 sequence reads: CASILPVGLAACEQFF. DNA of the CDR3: TGTGCCAGCATTCTCCCCGTTGGACTAGCAGCGTGTGAGCAGTTCTTC.

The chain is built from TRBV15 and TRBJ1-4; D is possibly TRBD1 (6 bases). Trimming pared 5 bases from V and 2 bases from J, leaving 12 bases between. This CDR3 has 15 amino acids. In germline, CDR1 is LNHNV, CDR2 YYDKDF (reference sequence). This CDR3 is CATSGGSGTNEKLFF. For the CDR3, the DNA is TGTGCCACCAGCGGGGGCTCGGGGACTAATGAAAAACTGTTTTTT.

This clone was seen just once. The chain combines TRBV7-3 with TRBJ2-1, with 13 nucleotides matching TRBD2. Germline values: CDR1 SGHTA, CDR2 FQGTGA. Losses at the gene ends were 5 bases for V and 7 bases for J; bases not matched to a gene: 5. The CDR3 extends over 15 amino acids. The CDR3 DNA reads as TGTGCCAGCAGCGGGGGACTAGCGGGACAAAATGAGCAGTTCTTC. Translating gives CASSGGLAGQNEQFF.

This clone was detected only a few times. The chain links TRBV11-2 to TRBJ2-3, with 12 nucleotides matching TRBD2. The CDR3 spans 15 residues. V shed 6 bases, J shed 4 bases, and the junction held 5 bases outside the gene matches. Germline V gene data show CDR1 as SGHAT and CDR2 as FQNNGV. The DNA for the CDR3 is TGTGCCAGCAGACGCCTAGCGGGAGGGGCAGATACGCAGTATTTT. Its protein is CASRRLAGGADTQYF.

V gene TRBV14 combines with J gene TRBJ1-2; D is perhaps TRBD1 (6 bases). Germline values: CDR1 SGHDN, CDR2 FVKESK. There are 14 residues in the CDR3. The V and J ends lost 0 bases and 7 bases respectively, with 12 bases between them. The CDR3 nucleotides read TGTGCCAGCAGCCAAGATTTCAGGGGCGCTGGCTACACCTTC. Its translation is CASSQDFRGAGYTF.

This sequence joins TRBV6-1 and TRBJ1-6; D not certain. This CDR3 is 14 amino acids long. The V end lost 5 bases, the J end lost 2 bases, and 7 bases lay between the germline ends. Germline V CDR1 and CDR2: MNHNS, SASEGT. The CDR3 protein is CASSSGPYNSPLHF. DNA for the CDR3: TGTGCCAGCAGTTCAGGCCCCTATAATTCACCCCTCCACTTT.

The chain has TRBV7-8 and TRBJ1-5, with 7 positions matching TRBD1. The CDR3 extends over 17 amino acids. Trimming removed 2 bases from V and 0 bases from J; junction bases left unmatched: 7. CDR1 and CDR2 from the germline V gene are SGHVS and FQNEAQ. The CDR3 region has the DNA TGTGCCAGCAGCTTACCGGGACAGTACAATAGCAATCAGCCCCAGCATTTT. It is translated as CASSLPGQYNSNQPQHF.

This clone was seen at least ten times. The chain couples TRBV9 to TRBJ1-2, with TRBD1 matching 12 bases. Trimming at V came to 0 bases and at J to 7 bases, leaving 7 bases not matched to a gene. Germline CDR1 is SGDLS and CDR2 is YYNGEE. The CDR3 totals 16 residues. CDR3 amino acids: CASSVGGQGATGGYTF. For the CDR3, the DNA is TGTGCCAGCAGCGTAGGGGGACAGGGGGCTACGGGTGGCTACACCTTC.

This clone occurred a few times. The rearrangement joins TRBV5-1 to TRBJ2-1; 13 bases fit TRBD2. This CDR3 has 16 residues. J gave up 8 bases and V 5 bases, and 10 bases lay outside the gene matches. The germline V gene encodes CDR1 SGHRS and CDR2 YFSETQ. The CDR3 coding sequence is TGCGCCAGCAGGCCCTCGGGACTAGCGGGAAGCGATGAGCAGTTCTTC. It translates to CASRPSGLAGSDEQFF.

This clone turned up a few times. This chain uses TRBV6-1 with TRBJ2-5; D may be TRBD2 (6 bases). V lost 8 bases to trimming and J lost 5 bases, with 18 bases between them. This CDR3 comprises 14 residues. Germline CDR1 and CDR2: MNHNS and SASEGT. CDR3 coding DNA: TGTGCCAGCTTTGGATGGGGTGGAGGGGAGACCCAGTACTTC. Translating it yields CASFGWGGGETQYF.

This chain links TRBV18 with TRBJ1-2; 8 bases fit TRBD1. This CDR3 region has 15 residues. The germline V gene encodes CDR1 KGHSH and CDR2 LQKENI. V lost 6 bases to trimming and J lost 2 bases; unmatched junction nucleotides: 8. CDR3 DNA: TGTGCCAGCTCCCAAGGACAGGGTCGAAACTATGGCTACACCTTC. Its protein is CASSQGQGRNYGYTF.

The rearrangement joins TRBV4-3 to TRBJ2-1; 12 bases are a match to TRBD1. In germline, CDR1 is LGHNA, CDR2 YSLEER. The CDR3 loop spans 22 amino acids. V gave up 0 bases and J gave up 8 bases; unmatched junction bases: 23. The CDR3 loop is CASSQESGPGQGAASGSHEQFF. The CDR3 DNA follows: TGCGCCAGCAGCCAAGAGTCCGGGCCGGGACAGGGGGCGGCTAGCGGGAGCCATGAGCAGTTCTTC.